This TCR beta chain was obtained from a study of PD-L1 blockade in urothelial cancer. Generated by immunoSEQ multiplex PCR, the TCRdb table keeps only in-frame clones and is missing some. The repertoire consists of around 38,000 clones, with approximately 87% occurring once and the leading ten covering approximately 14%. The J segment lost 1 base and the V segment lost 5 bases, leaving 3 bases of the junction unmatched. The CDR3 spans 14 residues. Germline lookup yields CDR1 SGHRS and CDR2 YFSETQ. The time point is: pretreatment peripheral blood. Samples spanned pretreatment and treatment, with 1 to 8 time points per patient.

Here the sequenced sample was PBMCs, taken around atezolizumab (anti-PD-L1) treatment. The clonotype was recovered from a man aged 55 to 70 with urothelial cancer. The V and J genes are TRBV5-1 and TRBJ2-5; 9 bases agree with TRBD1. The CDR3: CASRVQGAQETQYF. The CDR3 region has the DNA TGCGCCAGCAGGGTACAGGGGGCCCAAGAGACCCAGTACTTC.